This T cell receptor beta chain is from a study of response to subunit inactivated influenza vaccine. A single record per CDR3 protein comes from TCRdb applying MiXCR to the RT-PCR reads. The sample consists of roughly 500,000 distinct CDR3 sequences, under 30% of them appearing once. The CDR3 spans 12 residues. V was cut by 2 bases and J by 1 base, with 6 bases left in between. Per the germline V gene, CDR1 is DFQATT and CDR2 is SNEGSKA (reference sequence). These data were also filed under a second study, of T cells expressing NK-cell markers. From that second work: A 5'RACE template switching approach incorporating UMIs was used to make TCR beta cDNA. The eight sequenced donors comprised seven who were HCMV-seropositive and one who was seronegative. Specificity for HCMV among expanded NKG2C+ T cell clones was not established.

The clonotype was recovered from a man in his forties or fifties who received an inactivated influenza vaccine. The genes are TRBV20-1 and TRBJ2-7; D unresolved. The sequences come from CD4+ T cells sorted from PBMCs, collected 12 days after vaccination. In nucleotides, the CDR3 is TGCAGTGCTAGAAGCCCATCCTACGAGCAGTACTTC. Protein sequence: CSARSPSYEQYF.